The 10 T cell receptor beta chains below all came from one sample that was sequenced in a study of early T cells in non-severe SARS-CoV-2 infection. MiXCR was run by TCRdb on the 5' RACE reads, yielding one entry per CDR3 protein. The sample gives 25,000 to 30,000 distinct CDR3 sequences, roughly 5% of which show up once; 4.5% is in the top ten. Sequencing was carried out using whole blood. These receptor sequences come from an adult who was a healthcare worker with PCR-confirmed SARS-CoV-2 infection or an uninfected control (not recorded which).

This clonotype was seen many times. The chain combines TRBV28 with TRBJ2-4; D gene ambiguous. Germline lookup yields CDR1 MDHEN and CDR2 SYDVKM. V was trimmed by 6 bases and J by 1 base, leaving 16 bases between them. The CDR3 is 16 residues long. The CDR3 DNA follows: TGTGCCAGCAGACCCACGTGGGTAGGGGCCAAAAACATTCAGTACTTC. Residues: CASRPTWVGAKNIQYF. The whole variable domain, filled in from reference TRBV28 and TRBJ2-4, reads DVKVTQSSRYLVKRTGEKVFLECVQDMDHENMFWYRQDPGLGLRLIYFSYDVKMKEKGDIPEGYSVSREKKERFSLILESASTNQTSMYLCASRPTWVGAKNIQYFGAGTRLSVL.

The sample holds many counts of this clonotype. The CDR3 loop reads CASSFPSTTNEKLFF. CDR3 DNA sequence: TGTGCCAGCAGCTTTCCGTCAACAACTAATGAAAAACTGTTTTTT. J is TRBJ1-4 and V is TRBV7-9; D gene unclear. This CDR3 contains 15 residues. Per the germline V gene, CDR1 is SEHNR and CDR2 is FQNEAQ (reference sequence). V was pared by 3 bases and J by 0 bases, with 8 bases between. Together with reference TRBV7-9 and TRBJ1-4, the CDR3 gives the full variable domain: DTGVSQNPRHKITKRGQNVTFRCDPISEHNRLYWYRQTLGQGPEFLTYFQNEAQLEKSRLLSDRFSAERPKGSFSTLEIQRTEQGDSAMYLCASSFPSTTNEKLFFGSGTQLSVL.

There are many counts of this clonotype. The rearrangement uses TRBV29-1 and TRBJ2-1; the D gene is possibly TRBD1 (5 bases). Germline CDR1 reads SQVTM; CDR2 reads ANQGSEA. The CDR3 spans 12 residues. The V end was cut by 1 base, the J end by 6 bases, with 7 bases between. The CDR3 DNA reads TGCAGCGTTGAAGGACAGACCAATGAGCAGTTCTTC. Translating it yields CSVEGQTNEQFF.

This clonotype has ten or more counts. This rearrangement joins TRBV7-6 to TRBJ2-1, with TRBD2 matching 11 bases. CDR1 and CDR2 (germline): SGHVS, FNYEAQ. The CDR3 spans 15 residues. J gave up 5 bases and V 5 bases, and 5 bases lay outside the gene matches. The CDR3 coding sequence is TGTGCCAGCAGCCCGGGGACTAGCGGCAACAATGAGCAGTTCTTC. Protein sequence: CASSPGTSGNNEQFF. Full variable domain (missing parts from reference TRBV7-6 and TRBJ2-1): GAGVSQSPRYKVTKRGQDVALRCDPISGHVSLYWYRQALGQGPEFLTYFNYEAQQDKSGLPNDRFSAERPEGSISTLTIQRTEQRDSAMYRCASSPGTSGNNEQFFGPGTRLTVL.

This clonotype was counted at least ten times. The gene calls are TRBV11-1 and TRBJ2-5; a weak D match, TRBD1 (5 bases). Trimming removed 2 bases at V and 1 base at J, with 11 bases between. CDR3 length: 15 residues. The germline CDR1 and CDR2 sequences are SGHAT and FQDESV (reference sequence). This CDR3 reads CASSLISTVQETQYF. CDR3 DNA: TGTGCCAGCAGCTTAATTTCGACAGTCCAAGAGACCCAGTACTTC.

This clonotype has just a few counts. The rearrangement uses TRBV27 and TRBJ2-7, with 9 bases fitting TRBD1. The CDR3 is made up of 17 amino acids. J lost 3 bases, V lost 8 bases, and 17 bases had no gene match. CDR1 is MNHEY, CDR2 SMNVEV, per germline (reference sequence). The CDR3 sequence is CASRSIADRGPYYEQYF. The CDR3 bases are TGTGCCAGCCGTTCCATCGCGGACAGGGGACCCTACTACGAGCAGTACTTC.

The chain is built from TRBV28 and TRBJ1-5; 9 bases are a match to TRBD1. Trimming took 6 bases from V and 3 from J; bases not matched to a gene: 9. This CDR3 spans 16 amino acids. Germline V gives CDR1 MDHEN, CDR2 SYDVKM. CDR3 region: CASSRQGTGLNQPQHF. CDR3 in DNA: TGTGCCAGCAGCCGCCAGGGGACAGGGCTCAATCAGCCCCAGCATTTT.

Of note for this clonotype: A much bigger clone sits one base away, suggesting this may be a read error. The chain has TRBV10-3 and TRBJ2-7; 12 nucleotides align to TRBD1. From germline, CDR1 is ENHRY and CDR2 SYGVKD. The CDR3 has 14 residues. V was pared by 6 bases and J by 6 bases, with 6 bases of the junction left unmatched. In DNA form, the CDR3 reads TGTGCCATCAGCCCCGGGACAGGGGGCGGCGAGCAGTACTTC. It yields the protein CAISPGTGGGEQYF.

This clonotype was seen repeatedly, ten times or more. The chain recombines TRBV7-2 with TRBJ2-3, with D hard to call. This CDR3 has 14 amino acids. Germline CDR1 reads SGHTA; CDR2 reads FQGNSA. Deletions cut 2 bases from V and 2 bases from J, with 8 bases between. This CDR3 is CASSLMPNTDTQYF. Written as DNA, the CDR3 is TGTGCCAGCAGCTTAATGCCCAACACAGATACGCAGTATTTT. The variable domain in full, with the rest retrieved from reference TRBV7-2 and TRBJ2-3, is GAGVSQSPSNKVTEKGKDVELRCDPISGHTALYWYRQSLGQGLEFLIYFQGNSAPDKSGLPSDRFSAERTGGSVSTLTIQRTQQEDSAVYLCASSLMPNTDTQYFGPGTRLTVL.

This clonotype has a count of ten or more. The chain couples TRBV10-3 to TRBJ2-7, with 12 nucleotides matching TRBD1. Germline V gene data show CDR1 as ENHRY and CDR2 as SYGVKD. CDR3 length: 14 amino acids. The ends lost 6 bases at V and 5 bases at J; junction bases unmatched: 5. CDR3 nucleotide sequence: TGTGCCATCAGCCCCGGGACAGGGGGCGACGAGCAGTACTTC. Protein product: CAISPGTGGDEQYF.